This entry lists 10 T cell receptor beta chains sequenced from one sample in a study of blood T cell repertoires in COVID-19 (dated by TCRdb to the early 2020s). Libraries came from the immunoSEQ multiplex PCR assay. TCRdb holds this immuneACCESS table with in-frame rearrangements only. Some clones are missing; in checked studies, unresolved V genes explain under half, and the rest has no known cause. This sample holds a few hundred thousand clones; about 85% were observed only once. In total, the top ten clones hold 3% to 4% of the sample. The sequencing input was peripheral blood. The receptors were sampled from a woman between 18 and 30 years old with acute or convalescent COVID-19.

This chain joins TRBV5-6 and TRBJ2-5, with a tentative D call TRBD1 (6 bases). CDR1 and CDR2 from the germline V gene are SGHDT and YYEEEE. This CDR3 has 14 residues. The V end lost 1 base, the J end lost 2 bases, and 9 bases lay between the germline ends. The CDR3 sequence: CASSLLGAQETQYF. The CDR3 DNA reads TGTGCCAGCAGCTTGCTGGGGGCGCAAGAGACCCAGTACTTC.

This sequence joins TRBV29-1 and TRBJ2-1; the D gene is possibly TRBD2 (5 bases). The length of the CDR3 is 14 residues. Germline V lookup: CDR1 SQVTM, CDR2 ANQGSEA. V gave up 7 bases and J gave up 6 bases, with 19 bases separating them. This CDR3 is CSDVGSRDFNEQFF. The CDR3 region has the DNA TGCAGCGATGTAGGTAGTCGGGATTTCAATGAGCAGTTCTTC.

CDR3 region: CASRPQGTDTQYF. CDR3 coding DNA: TGTGCCAGCAGGCCCCAGGGCACAGATACGCAGTATTTT. This chain uses TRBV28 with TRBJ2-3; D gene uncertain. Germline CDR1 reads MDHEN; CDR2 reads SYDVKM. This CDR3 spans 13 amino acids. V was cut by 6 bases and J by 1 base, with 8 bases left in between. The full variable domain, in which reference TRBV28 and TRBJ2-3 provide the parts outside the CDR3, is DVKVTQSSRYLVKRTGEKVFLECVQDMDHENMFWYRQDPGLGLRLIYFSYDVKMKEKGDIPEGYSVSREKKERFSLILESASTNQTSMYLCASRPQGTDTQYFGPGTRLTVL.

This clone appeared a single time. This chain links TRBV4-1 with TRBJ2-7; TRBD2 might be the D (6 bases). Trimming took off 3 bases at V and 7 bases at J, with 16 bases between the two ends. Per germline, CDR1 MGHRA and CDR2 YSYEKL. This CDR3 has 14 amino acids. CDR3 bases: TGCGCCAGCAGCCAGGGGCGCGAGGCGGGGGAGCAGTACTTC. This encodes CASSQGREAGEQYF.

DNA for the CDR3: TGTGCCAGCACCCAACCCGGAGGACAGGCCAGACCCAACGAGCAGTACTTC. Its translation is CASTQPGGQARPNEQYF. The chain employs TRBV5-6 and TRBJ2-7, with TRBD1 matching 7 bases. The CDR3 contains 17 residues. Germline CDR1 is SGHDT and CDR2 is YYEEEE. With 6 bases clipped from V and 5 bases from J, the junction kept 20 bases outside the gene matches. The full variable domain, in which reference TRBV5-6 and TRBJ2-7 provide the parts outside the CDR3, is DAGVTQSPTHLIKTRGQQVTLRCSPKSGHDTVSWYQQALGQGPQFIFQYYEEEERQRGNFPDRFSGHQFPNYSSELNVNALLLGDSALYLCASTQPGGQARPNEQYFGPGTRLTVT.

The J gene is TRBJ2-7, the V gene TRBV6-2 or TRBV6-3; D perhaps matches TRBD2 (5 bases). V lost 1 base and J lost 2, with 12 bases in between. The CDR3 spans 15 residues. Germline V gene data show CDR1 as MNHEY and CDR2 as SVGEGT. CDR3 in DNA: TGTGCCAGCAGTTACTTCGACCGGGAAACCTACGAGCAGTACTTC. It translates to CASSYFDRETYEQYF.

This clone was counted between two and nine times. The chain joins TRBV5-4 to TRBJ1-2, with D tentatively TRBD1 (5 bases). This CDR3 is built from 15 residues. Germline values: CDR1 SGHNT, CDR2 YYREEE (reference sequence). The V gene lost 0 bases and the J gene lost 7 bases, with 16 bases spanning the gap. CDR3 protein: CASSLVGGATGGYTF. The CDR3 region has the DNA TGTGCCAGCAGCTTGGTCGGGGGAGCGACGGGTGGCTACACCTTC.

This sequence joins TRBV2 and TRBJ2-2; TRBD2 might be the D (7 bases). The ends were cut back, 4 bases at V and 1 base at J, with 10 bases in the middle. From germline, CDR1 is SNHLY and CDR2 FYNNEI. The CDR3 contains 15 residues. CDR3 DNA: TGTGCCAGCAGTGGCGGGGGCCAGAACACCGGGGAGCTGTTTTTT. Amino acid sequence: CASSGGGQNTGELFF. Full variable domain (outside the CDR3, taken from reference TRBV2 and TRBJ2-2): EPEVTQTPSHQVTQMGQEVILRCVPISNHLYFYWYRQILGQKVEFLVSFYNNEISEKSEIFDDQFSVERPDGSNFTLKIRSTKLEDSAMYFCASSGGGQNTGELFFGEGSRLTVL.

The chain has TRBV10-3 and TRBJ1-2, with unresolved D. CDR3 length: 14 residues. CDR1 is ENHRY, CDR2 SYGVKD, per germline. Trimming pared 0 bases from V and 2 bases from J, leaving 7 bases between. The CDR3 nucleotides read TGTGCCATCAGTGAGTCGCACTCGAACTATGGCTACACCTTC. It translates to CAISESHSNYGYTF.

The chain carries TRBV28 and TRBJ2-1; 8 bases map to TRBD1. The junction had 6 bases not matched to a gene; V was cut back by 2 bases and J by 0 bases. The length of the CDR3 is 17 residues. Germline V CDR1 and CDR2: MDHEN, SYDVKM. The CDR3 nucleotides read TGTGCCAGCAGTTTAGAGACAGGGGATAGCTCCTACAATGAGCAGTTCTTC. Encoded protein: CASSLETGDSSYNEQFF.